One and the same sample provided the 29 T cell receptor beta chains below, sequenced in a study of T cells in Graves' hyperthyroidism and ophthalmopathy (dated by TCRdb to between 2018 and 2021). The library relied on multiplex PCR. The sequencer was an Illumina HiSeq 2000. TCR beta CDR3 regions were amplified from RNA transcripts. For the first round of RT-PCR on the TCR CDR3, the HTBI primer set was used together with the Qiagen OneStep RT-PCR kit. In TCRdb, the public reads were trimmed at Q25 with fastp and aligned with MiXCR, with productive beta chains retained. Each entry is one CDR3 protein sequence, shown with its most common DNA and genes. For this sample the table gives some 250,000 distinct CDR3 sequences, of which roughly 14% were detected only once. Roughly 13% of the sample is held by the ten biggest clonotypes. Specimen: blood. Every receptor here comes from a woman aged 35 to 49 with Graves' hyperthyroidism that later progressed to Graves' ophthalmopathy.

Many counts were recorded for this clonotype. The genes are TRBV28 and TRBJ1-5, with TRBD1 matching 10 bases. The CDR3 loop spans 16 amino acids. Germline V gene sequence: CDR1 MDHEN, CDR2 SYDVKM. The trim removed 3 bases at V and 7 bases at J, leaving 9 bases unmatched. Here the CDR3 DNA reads TGTGCCAGCAGTTTGGGTTCCGGGACAGGGGAACAGCCCCAGCATTTT. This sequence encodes CASSLGSGTGEQPQHF.

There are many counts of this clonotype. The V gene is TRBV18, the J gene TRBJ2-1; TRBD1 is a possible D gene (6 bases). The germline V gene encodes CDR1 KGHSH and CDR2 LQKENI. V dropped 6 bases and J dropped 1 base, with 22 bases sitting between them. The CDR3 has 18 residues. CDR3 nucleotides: TGTGCCAGCTCTCACTCAAGAACAGGGTGGGAGTCCTACAATGAGCAGTTCTTC. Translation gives CASSHSRTGWESYNEQFF.

The CDR3 DNA follows: TGTGCCAGCAGTGAACAGGGGGTTCCTAACTATGGCTACACCTTC. Its translation is CASSEQGVPNYGYTF. The chain employs TRBV25-1 and TRBJ1-2, with 7 bases lining up with TRBD1. The germline V gene encodes CDR1 MGHDK and CDR2 SYGVNS. J gave up 0 bases and V 2 bases, and 3 bases lay outside the gene matches. There are 15 residues in the CDR3.

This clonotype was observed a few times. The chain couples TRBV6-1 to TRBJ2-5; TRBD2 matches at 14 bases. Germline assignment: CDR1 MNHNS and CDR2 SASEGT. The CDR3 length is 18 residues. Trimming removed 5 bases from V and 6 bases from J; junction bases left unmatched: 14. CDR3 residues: CASSSTSTRTSGRQTQYF. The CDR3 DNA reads TGTGCCAGCAGTTCAACCTCGACTCGGACTAGCGGGAGGCAGACCCAGTACTTC.

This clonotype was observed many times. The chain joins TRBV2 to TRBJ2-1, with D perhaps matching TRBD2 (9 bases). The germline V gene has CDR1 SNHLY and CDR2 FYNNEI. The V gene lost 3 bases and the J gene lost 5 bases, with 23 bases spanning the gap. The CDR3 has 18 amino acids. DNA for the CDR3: TGTGCCAGCAGTGAGGGACAGGTTTTAGCGGGAGACGACAATGAGCAGTTCTTC. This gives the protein CASSEGQVLAGDDNEQFF.

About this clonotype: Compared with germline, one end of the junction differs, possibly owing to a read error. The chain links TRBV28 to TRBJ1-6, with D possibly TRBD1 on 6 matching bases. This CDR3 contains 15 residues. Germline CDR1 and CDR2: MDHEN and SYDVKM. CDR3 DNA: TGTGCCAGCAGTTCTGCGGGGGCAACGAATTCGCCCCTCCACTTT. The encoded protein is CASSSAGATNSPLHF. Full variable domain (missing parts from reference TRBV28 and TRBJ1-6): DVKVTQSSRYLVKRTGEKVFLECVQDMDHENMFWYRQDPGLGLRLIYFSYDVKMKEKGDIPEGYSVSREKKERFSLILESASTNQTSMYLCASSSAGATNSPLHFGNGTRLTVT.

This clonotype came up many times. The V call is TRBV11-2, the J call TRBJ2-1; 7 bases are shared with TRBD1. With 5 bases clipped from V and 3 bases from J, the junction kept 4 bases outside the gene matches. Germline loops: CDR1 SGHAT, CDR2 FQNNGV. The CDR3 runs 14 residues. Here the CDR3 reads CASSPGQIYNEQFF. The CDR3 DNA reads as TGTGCCAGCAGCCCGGGACAGATCTACAATGAGCAGTTCTTC.

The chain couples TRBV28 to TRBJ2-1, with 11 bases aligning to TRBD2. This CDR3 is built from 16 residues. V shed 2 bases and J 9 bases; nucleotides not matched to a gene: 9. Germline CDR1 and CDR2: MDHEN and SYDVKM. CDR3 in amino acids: CASSLHASGRPGEQFF. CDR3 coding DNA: TGTGCCAGCAGTTTACATGCTAGCGGGAGGCCCGGTGAGCAGTTCTTC.

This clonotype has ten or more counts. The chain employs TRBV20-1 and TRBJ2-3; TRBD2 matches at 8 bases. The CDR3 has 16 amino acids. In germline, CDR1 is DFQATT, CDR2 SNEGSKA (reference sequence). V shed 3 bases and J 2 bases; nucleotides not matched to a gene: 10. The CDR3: CSARPPSGLDTDTQYF. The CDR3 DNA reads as TGCAGTGCTAGGCCACCTAGCGGGTTGGACACAGATACGCAGTATTTT.

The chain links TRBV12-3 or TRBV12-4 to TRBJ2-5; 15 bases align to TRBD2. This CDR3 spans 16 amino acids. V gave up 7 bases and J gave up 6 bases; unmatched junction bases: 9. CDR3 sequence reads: CASTLGLAGGRKTQYF. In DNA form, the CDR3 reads TGTGCCAGCACCTTAGGACTAGCGGGAGGGCGAAAGACCCAGTACTTC.

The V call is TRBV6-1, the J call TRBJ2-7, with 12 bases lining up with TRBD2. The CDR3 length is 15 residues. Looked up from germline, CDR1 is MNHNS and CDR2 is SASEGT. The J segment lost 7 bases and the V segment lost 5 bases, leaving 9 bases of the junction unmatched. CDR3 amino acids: CASSLRLAGDGEQYV. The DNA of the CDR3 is TGTGCCAGCAGTCTTAGACTAGCGGGAGATGGGGAGCAGTACGTC.

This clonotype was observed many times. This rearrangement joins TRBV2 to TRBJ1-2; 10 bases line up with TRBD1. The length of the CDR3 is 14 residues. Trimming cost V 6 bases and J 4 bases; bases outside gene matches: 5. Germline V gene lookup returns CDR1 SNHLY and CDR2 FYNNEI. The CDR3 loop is CASRPGQGTYGYTF. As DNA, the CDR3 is TGTGCCAGCAGGCCGGGACAGGGGACCTATGGCTACACCTTC.

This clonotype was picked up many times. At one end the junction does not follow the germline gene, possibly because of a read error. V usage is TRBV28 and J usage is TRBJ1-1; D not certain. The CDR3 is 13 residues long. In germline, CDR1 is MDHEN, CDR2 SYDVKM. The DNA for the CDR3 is TGTGTCAGCAGACCTGTAATGGGCACTGAAGCTTTCTTT. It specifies CVSRPVMGTEAFF.

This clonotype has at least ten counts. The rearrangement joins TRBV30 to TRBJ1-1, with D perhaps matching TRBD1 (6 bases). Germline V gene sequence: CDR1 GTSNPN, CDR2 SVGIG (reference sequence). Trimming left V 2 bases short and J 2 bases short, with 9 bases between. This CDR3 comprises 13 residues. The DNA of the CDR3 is TGTGCCTGGAGTCAGGGGATAAACACTGAAGCTTTCTTT. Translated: CAWSQGINTEAFF.

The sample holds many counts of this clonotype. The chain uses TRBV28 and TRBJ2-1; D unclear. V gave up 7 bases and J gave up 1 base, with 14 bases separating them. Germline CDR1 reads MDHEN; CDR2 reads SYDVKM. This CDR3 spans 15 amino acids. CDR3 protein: CASTPSTLSYNEQFF. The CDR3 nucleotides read TGTGCCAGCACCCCCTCCACTCTGTCCTACAATGAGCAGTTCTTC.

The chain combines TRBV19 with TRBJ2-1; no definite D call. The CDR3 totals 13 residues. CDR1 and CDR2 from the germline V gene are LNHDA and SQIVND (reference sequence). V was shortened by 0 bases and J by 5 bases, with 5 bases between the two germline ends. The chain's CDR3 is CASSIEAHNEQFF. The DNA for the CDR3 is TGTGCCAGTAGTATAGAGGCACACAATGAGCAGTTCTTC.

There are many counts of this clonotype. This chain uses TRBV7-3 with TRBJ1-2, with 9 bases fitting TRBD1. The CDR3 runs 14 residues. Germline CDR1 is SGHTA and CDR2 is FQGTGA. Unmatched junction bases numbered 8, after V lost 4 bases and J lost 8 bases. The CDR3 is CASSSPGTGKGYTF. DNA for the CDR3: TGTGCCAGCAGCTCCCCAGGGACAGGGAAGGGCTACACCTTC.

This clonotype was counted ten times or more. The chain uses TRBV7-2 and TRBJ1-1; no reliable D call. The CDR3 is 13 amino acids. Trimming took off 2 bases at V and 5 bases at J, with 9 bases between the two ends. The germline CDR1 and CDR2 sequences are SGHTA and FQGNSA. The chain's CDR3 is CASSLRGWTEAFF. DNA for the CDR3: TGTGCCAGCAGCTTAAGAGGGTGGACTGAAGCTTTCTTT.

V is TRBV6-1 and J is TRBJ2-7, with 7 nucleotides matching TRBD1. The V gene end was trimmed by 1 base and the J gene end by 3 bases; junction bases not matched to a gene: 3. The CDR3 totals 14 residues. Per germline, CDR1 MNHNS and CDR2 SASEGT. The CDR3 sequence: CASSEVWDSYEQYF. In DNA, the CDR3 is TGTGCCAGCAGTGAAGTTTGGGACAGCTACGAGCAGTACTTC.

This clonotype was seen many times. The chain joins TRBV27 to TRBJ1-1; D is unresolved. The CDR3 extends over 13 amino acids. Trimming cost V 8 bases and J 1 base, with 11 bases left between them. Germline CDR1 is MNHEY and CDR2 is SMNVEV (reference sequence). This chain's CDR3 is CASAFYRNTEAFF. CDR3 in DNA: TGTGCCAGCGCCTTCTACAGGAACACTGAAGCTTTCTTT.

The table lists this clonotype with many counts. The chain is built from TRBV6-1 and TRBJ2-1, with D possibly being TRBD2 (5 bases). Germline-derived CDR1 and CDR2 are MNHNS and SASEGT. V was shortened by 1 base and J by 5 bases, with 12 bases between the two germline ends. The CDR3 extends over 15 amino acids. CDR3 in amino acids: CASSEVGSVHNEQFF. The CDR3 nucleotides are TGTGCCAGCAGTGAAGTAGGTAGCGTCCACAATGAGCAGTTCTTC.

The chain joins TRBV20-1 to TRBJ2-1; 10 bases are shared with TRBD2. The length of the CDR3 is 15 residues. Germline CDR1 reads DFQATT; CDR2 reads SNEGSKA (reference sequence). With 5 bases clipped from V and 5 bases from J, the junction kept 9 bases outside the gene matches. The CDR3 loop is CSAFRRTSGNNEQFF. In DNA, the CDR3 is TGCAGTGCTTTTCGACGGACTAGCGGTAACAATGAGCAGTTCTTC.

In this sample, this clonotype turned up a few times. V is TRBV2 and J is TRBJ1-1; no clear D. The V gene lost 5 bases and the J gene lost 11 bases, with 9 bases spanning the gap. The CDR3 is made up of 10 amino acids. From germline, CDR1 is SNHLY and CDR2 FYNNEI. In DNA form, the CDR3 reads TGTGCCAGCAGTTCCCGTAGGGCTTTCTTT. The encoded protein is CASSSRRAFF.

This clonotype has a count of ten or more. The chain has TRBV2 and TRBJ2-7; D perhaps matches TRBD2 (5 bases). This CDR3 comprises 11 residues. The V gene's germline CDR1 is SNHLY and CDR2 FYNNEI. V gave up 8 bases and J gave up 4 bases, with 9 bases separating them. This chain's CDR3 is CASGSLYEQYF. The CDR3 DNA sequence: TGTGCCAGCGGGAGCCTGTACGAGCAGTACTTC.

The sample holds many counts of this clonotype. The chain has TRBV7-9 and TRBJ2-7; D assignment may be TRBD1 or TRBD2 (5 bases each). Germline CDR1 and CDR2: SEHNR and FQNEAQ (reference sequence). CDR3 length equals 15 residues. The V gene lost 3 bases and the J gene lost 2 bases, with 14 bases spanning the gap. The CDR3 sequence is CASSFEGLGPYEQYF. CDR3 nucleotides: TGTGCCAGCAGCTTTGAGGGGCTTGGCCCCTACGAGCAGTACTTC. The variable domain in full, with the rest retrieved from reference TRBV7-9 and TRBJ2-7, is DTGVSQNPRHKITKRGQNVTFRCDPISEHNRLYWYRQTLGQGPEFLTYFQNEAQLEKSRLLSDRFSAERPKGSFSTLEIQRTEQGDSAMYLCASSFEGLGPYEQYFGPGTRLTVT.

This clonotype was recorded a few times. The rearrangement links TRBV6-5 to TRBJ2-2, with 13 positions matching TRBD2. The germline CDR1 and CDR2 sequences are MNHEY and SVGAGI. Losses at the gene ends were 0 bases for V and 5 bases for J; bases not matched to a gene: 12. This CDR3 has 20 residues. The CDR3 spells CASSYSILGLAGDGTGELFF. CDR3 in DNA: TGTGCCAGCAGTTACTCGATATTAGGACTAGCGGGAGACGGAACCGGGGAGCTGTTTTTT.

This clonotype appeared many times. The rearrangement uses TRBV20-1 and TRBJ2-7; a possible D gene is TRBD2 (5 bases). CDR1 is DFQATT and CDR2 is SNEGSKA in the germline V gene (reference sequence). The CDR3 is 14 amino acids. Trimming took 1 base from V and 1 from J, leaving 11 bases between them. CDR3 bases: TGCAGTGCTAGAGGCGTGGCGGGTTCCTACGAGCAGTACTTC. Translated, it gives CSARGVAGSYEQYF.

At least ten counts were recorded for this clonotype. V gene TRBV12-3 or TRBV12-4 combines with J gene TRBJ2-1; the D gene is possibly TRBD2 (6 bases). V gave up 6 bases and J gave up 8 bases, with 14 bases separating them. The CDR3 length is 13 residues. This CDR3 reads CASRPTSFHEQFF. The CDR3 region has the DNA TGTGCCAGCAGACCCACTAGCTTCCATGAGCAGTTCTTC.

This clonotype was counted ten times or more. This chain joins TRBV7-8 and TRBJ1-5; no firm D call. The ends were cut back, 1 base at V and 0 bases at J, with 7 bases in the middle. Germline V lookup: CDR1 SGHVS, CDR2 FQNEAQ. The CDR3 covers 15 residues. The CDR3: CASSLVDYSNQPQHF. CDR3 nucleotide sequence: TGTGCCAGCAGCTTAGTAGATTATAGCAATCAGCCCCAGCATTTT.